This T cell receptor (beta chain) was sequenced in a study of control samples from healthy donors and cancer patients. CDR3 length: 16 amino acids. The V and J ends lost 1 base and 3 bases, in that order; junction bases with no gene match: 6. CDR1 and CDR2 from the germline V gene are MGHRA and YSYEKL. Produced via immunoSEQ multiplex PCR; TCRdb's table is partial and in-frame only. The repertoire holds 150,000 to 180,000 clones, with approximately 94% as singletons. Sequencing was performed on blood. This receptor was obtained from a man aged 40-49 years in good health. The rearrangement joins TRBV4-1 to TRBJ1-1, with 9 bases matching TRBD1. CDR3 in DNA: TGCGCCAGCAGCCAAGTGGGAGGGGACAGGGACACTGAAGCTTTCTTT. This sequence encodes CASSQVGGDRDTEAFF.